Sequencing of this TCR beta chain was carried out in a study of T cell responses to AZD1222 COVID-19 vaccine. The junction had 5 bases not matched to a gene; V was cut back by 4 bases and J by 5 bases. The CDR3 has 14 amino acids. Germline CDR1 SGHNT, CDR2 YENEEA. Repertoires were generated with immunoSEQ multiplex PCR, while TCRdb's copy carries only in-frame clones and drops some. The sample yields about 160,000 clones, 91% seen once. The chain is built from TRBV11-3 and TRBJ1-1; 9 bases fit TRBD1. The clonotype originates from an adult in good health. This material consisted of peripheral blood, taken on day 0 of AZD1222 vaccination. The DNA for the CDR3 is TGTGCCAGCAGCTCCGCCGGGACAGGGACTGAAGCTTTCTTT. This gives the protein CASSSAGTGTEAFF.